This entry features one T cell receptor (beta chain) sequence. This sample was taken from a study of shared clonotypes between healthy human individuals. Source study methods: ImmunoSEQ supplied junction-only sequences lacking quality scores, so filtering was different. Data came from immunoSEQ multiplex PCR; TCRdb stores just in-frame clones and leaves some out. V and J calls and clone size follow that table, whereas D and trimming were derived from the DNA. The sample gives roughly 1,500,000 clones, just under 99% of which show up once; about 0.4% is in the top ten. CDR3 length: 12 amino acids. Deletions cut 4 bases from V and 9 bases from J, with 13 bases between. CDR1 SGDLS and CDR2 YYNGEE come from the germline V gene.

This sequence joins TRBV9 and TRBJ1-1; D is ambiguous. The source of this sequence is a man in his thirties or forties in good health. The sample comprised naive CD4+ T cells sorted from blood. The subset: CD45RA+ positively selected. Here the CDR3 DNA reads TGTGCCAGCAGCACGGGGTGGGGAAAAGCTTTCTTT. This encodes CASSTGWGKAFF.